This entry lists 31 T cell receptor beta chains sequenced from one sample in a study of cytomegalovirus exposure and HLA in healthy donors. 60 Vbeta and 13 Jbeta primers were used in PCR. Only in-frame clones appear in the TCRdb table, and some are missing; sequencing was by immunoSEQ multiplex PCR. The table records 100,000 to 150,000 clones, 10% to 13% of them present only once. Source material: PBMCs. The receptors derive from a woman aged 18-35 years in good health and CMV-seropositive.

This clone has more than one count but fewer than ten. The rearrangement links TRBV4-2 to TRBJ2-6; TRBD1 agrees at 10 bases. V dropped 3 bases and J dropped 4; count of bases not matched to a gene: 9. The CDR3 is 18 amino acids. Germline assignment: CDR1 LGHNA and CDR2 YNFKEQ. The CDR3 is CASSQAPGQGSGANVLTF. The CDR3 DNA sequence: TGTGCCAGCAGCCAGGCACCGGGACAGGGGTCGGGGGCCAACGTCCTGACTTTC.

The genes are TRBV5-5 and TRBJ1-1; D is ambiguous. This CDR3 region has 17 residues. Germline loops: CDR1 SGHKS, CDR2 YYEKEE (reference sequence). V lost 4 bases, J lost 6 bases, and 25 bases lay in between. CDR3 region: CASSAPRGALVGSEAFF. CDR3 DNA: TGTGCCAGCAGCGCCCCGCGGGGTGCCCTGGTGGGCTCTGAAGCTTTCTTT.

The V and J genes are TRBV6-1 and TRBJ2-6; unclear D gene. V was trimmed by 6 bases and J by 4 bases, leaving 10 bases between them. Germline V lookup: CDR1 MNHNS, CDR2 SASEGT. The CDR3 has 14 residues. CDR3 protein: CASSRDVGANVLTF. CDR3 sequence (DNA): TGTGCCAGCAGCCGCGATGTGGGGGCCAACGTCCTGACTTTC.

This clone has just a few counts. The chain is built from TRBV9 and TRBJ2-7; 7 bases agree with TRBD2. J was trimmed by 6 bases and V by 3 bases; bases with no gene match: 9. Germline values: CDR1 SGDLS, CDR2 YYNGEE. The CDR3 totals 14 residues. CDR3 region: CASSGAGATSEQYF. The CDR3 DNA sequence: TGTGCCAGCAGCGGTGCGGGAGCTACCTCCGAGCAGTACTTC.

This clone was detected a few times. V and J are TRBV11-2 and TRBJ2-1, with unresolved D. CDR3 length equals 17 residues. The V gene's germline CDR1 is SGHAT and CDR2 FQNNGV. Trimming left V 6 bases short and J 7 bases short, with 25 bases between. The DNA of the CDR3 is TGTGCCAGCAGTTCGGCTGCAAGTACGGGTCCGTGGAATGAGCAGTTCTTC. Protein sequence: CASSSAASTGPWNEQFF.

This clone has more than one count but fewer than ten. This rearrangement joins TRBV27 to TRBJ2-7; D remains ambiguous. The germline V and J ends were trimmed by 5 bases and 1 base, with 9 bases remaining between them. Germline assignment: CDR1 MNHEY and CDR2 SMNVEV (reference sequence). The CDR3 loop spans 13 amino acids. The CDR3 bases are TGTGCCAGCAGTCCCTCGGGTTCCTACGAGCAGTACTTC. Its protein is CASSPSGSYEQYF.

The CDR3 region has the DNA TGTGCCAGCAGCCAATTCCGGGGGGTTAGGAATCAGCCCCAGCATTTT. This sequence encodes CASSQFRGVRNQPQHF. This rearrangement joins TRBV4-2 to TRBJ1-5, with D perhaps TRBD1 (5 bases). The CDR3 runs 16 residues. V lost 2 bases and J 4 bases, leaving 15 bases between the germline ends. CDR1 is LGHNA and CDR2 is YNFKEQ in the germline V gene.

The chain couples TRBV7-9 to TRBJ2-7, with 7 positions matching TRBD2. The CDR3 contains 14 residues. CDR1 SEHNR and CDR2 FQNEAQ come from the germline V gene (reference sequence). J lost 7 bases, V lost 0 bases, and 6 bases had no gene match. CDR3 coding DNA: TGTGCCAGCAGCTTAGCGGGAGGGCCTAAAGAGCAGTACTTC. Translation: CASSLAGGPKEQYF.

This clone was found a few times. The rearrangement joins TRBV12-5 to TRBJ2-7, with D possibly matching TRBD2 (7 bases). Germline V lookup: CDR1 LGHNT, CDR2 FRNRAP. The V end lost 6 bases, the J end lost 1 base, and 13 bases lay between the germline ends. CDR3 length: 14 residues. The DNA for the CDR3 is TGTGCTAGTGGACTACAGGGAGGGTCCTACGAGCAGTACTTC. This sequence encodes CASGLQGGSYEQYF.

This chain connects TRBV6-1 to TRBJ1-6; D perhaps matches TRBD1 (5 bases). Trimming removed 6 bases from V and 7 bases from J, with 10 bases in between. Germline V lookup: CDR1 MNHNS, CDR2 SASEGT. The CDR3 covers 13 residues. This chain's CDR3 is CASRDILNSPLHF. The CDR3 DNA is TGTGCCAGCAGGGACATTTTGAATTCACCCCTCCACTTT.

This clone was detected a few times. The chain couples TRBV5-1 to TRBJ2-7, with a possible D match to TRBD1 (6 bases). V lost 4 bases and J 5 bases, leaving 13 bases between the germline ends. This CDR3 contains 13 residues. Germline V gives CDR1 SGHRS, CDR2 YFSETQ. CDR3 loop: CASSTQGQNEQYF. The CDR3 DNA reads as TGCGCCAGCAGCACGCAAGGACAGAACGAGCAGTACTTC.

This rearrangement joins TRBV7-3 to TRBJ2-3, with 7 bases lining up with TRBD2. This CDR3 has 14 amino acids. Germline V lookup: CDR1 SGHTA, CDR2 FQGTGA. Trimming cost V 5 bases and J 2 bases; bases outside gene matches: 4. CDR3 region: CASSPAGLTDTQYF. The CDR3 DNA reads as TGTGCCAGCAGCCCAGCGGGGCTCACAGATACGCAGTATTTT.

The chain carries TRBV7-9 and TRBJ2-7, with TRBD2 identical over 7 bases. V shed 0 bases, J shed 6 bases, and the junction held 2 bases outside the gene matches. Germline CDR1 is SEHNR and CDR2 is FQNEAQ (reference sequence). The CDR3 contains 13 residues. Written as DNA, the CDR3 is TGTGCCAGCAGCTTAGCCGAGCGGGGCGAGCAGTACTTC. This sequence encodes CASSLAERGEQYF.

This clone was seen only a few times. The chain has TRBV14 and TRBJ1-3; 7 nucleotides match TRBD1. CDR3 length: 15 amino acids. V dropped 4 bases and J dropped 0; count of bases not matched to a gene: 3. Germline values: CDR1 SGHDN, CDR2 FVKESK. The CDR3 DNA follows: TGTGCCAGCAGCCCCCGGACAGGCTCTGGAAACACCATATATTTT. It encodes CASSPRTGSGNTIYF.

This clone was seen more than once but under ten times. J is TRBJ1-1 and V is TRBV30; 7 bases agree with TRBD1. The CDR3 is 12 amino acids. CDR1 and CDR2 (germline): GTSNPN, SVGIG (reference sequence). V shed 4 bases, J shed 6 bases, and the junction held 5 bases outside the gene matches. The CDR3 nucleotides read TGTGCCTGGATAAGGGGGCTCGCTGAAGCTTTCTTT. Its translation: CAWIRGLAEAFF.

This clone was found a few times. The rearrangement uses TRBV30 and TRBJ1-1; D unclear. V lost 3 bases, J lost 3 bases, and 14 bases lay in between. Germline V gene lookup returns CDR1 GTSNPN and CDR2 SVGIG (reference sequence). The CDR3 covers 14 residues. The DNA of the CDR3 is TGTGCCTGGAGCTACGACGAGGAATACACTGAAGCTTTCTTT. It yields the protein CAWSYDEEYTEAFF.

The genes are TRBV5-1 and TRBJ1-1; D remains unclear. CDR3 length equals 13 residues. Germline values: CDR1 SGHRS, CDR2 YFSETQ. V was pared by 4 bases and J by 4 bases, with 11 bases between. The CDR3 reads CASSPPWATEAFF. DNA for the CDR3: TGCGCCAGCAGCCCCCCCTGGGCCACTGAAGCTTTCTTT.

The V gene is TRBV7-8, the J gene TRBJ2-3, with a possible D match to TRBD2 (5 bases). CDR1 SGHVS and CDR2 FQNEAQ come from the germline V gene. The CDR3 runs to 14 residues. V lost 3 bases, J lost 0 bases, and 7 bases lay in between. This chain's CDR3 is CASSFGGSTDTQYF. CDR3 in DNA: TGTGCCAGCAGCTTTGGCGGGAGCACAGATACGCAGTATTTT. The variable domain in full, with the rest retrieved from reference TRBV7-8 and TRBJ2-3, is GAGVSQSPRYKVAKRGQDVALRCDPISGHVSLFWYQQALGQGPEFLTYFQNEAQLDKSGLPSDRFFAERPEGSVSTLKIQRTQQEDSAVYLCASSFGGSTDTQYFGPGTRLTVL.

The gene calls are TRBV10-3 and TRBJ2-3; D is perhaps TRBD2 (6 bases). CDR3 length: 15 residues. The V end lost 6 bases, the J end lost 2 bases, and 15 bases lay between the germline ends. Germline V gives CDR1 ENHRY, CDR2 SYGVKD. CDR3: CAIRDTSYPTDTQYF. Written as DNA, the CDR3 is TGTGCCATCAGGGACACTAGCTACCCCACAGATACGCAGTATTTT.

This clone was seen a few times. This chain connects TRBV2 to TRBJ1-5, with D possibly TRBD1 on 6 matching bases. V was pared by 6 bases and J by 3 bases, with 21 bases between. Germline CDR1 and CDR2: SNHLY and FYNNEI. The CDR3 runs to 17 residues. CDR3 DNA: TGTGCCAGCAGCGCCCCAGGGGCCACTCTTTTCAATCAGCCCCAGCATTTT. It yields the protein CASSAPGATLFNQPQHF. The whole variable domain, filled in from reference TRBV2 and TRBJ1-5, reads EPEVTQTPSHQVTQMGQEVILRCVPISNHLYFYWYRQILGQKVEFLVSFYNNEISEKSEIFDDQFSVERPDGSNFTLKIRSTKLEDSAMYFCASSAPGATLFNQPQHFGDGTRLSIL.

This chain links TRBV27 with TRBJ2-1; D is undetermined. Germline V gene data show CDR1 as MNHEY and CDR2 as SMNVEV (reference sequence). V lost 3 bases, J lost 9 bases, and 15 bases lay in between. The CDR3 has 14 amino acids. CDR3 coding DNA: TGTGCCAGCAGTTTCCTCGGTTCAGGCTTTGAGCAGTTCTTC. Translated, it gives CASSFLGSGFEQFF.

The chain is built from TRBV30 and TRBJ2-1; 10 bases align to TRBD2. The CDR3 spans 13 residues. From germline, CDR1 is GTSNPN and CDR2 SVGIG (reference sequence). With V trimmed by 1 base and J by 12 bases, 6 bases remained unmatched. The CDR3 DNA reads as TGTGCCTGGAGTGGTCTAGCGGGAGAGGTGCAGTTCTTC. Protein product: CAWSGLAGEVQFF.

V and J are TRBV19 and TRBJ2-7, with D tentatively TRBD2 (5 bases). Germline V gene lookup returns CDR1 LNHDA and CDR2 SQIVND (reference sequence). The CDR3 has 13 residues. With 5 bases removed from V and 4 bases from J, the gap between germline ends came to 12 bases. CDR3 coding DNA: TGTGCCAGTAGTCGGACTTTTACTTACGAGCAGTACTTC. Protein: CASSRTFTYEQYF.

A few counts support this clone. The gene calls are TRBV7-6 and TRBJ2-1; weak D call: TRBD2 (6 bases). The CDR3 is 15 amino acids. Trimming took 5 bases from V and 4 from J, leaving 15 bases between them. The V gene's germline CDR1 is SGHVS and CDR2 FNYEAQ. The CDR3 protein is CASSRTPGGYNEQFF. CDR3 DNA sequence: TGTGCCAGCAGCCGAACACCTGGAGGGTACAATGAGCAGTTCTTC. Full variable domain (remainder filled in from reference TRBV7-6 and TRBJ2-1): GAGVSQSPRYKVTKRGQDVALRCDPISGHVSLYWYRQALGQGPEFLTYFNYEAQQDKSGLPNDRFSAERPEGSISTLTIQRTEQRDSAMYRCASSRTPGGYNEQFFGPGTRLTVL.

The chain combines TRBV4-1 with TRBJ2-3; D is undetermined. The V end lost 0 bases, the J end lost 4 bases, and 11 bases lay between the germline ends. Germline V gene lookup returns CDR1 MGHRA and CDR2 YSYEKL. The CDR3 covers 15 residues. The CDR3 loop reads CASSQDQVRADTQYF. The CDR3, as DNA: TGCGCCAGCAGCCAAGATCAGGTCCGAGCAGATACGCAGTATTTT.

A few counts support this clone. The rearrangement joins TRBV2 to TRBJ1-1; 9 positions agree with TRBD1. The CDR3 length is 12 residues. Germline CDR1 SNHLY, CDR2 FYNNEI. The V segment lost 8 bases and the J segment 5 bases; nucleotides outside the gene matches: 3. The CDR3 sequence is CASDRGRTEAFF. CDR3 DNA sequence: TGTGCCAGCGACAGGGGGAGAACTGAAGCTTTCTTT.

The rearrangement joins TRBV5-4 to TRBJ2-6; D uncertain. V gave up 0 bases and J gave up 2 bases, with 6 bases separating them. The germline V gene encodes CDR1 SGHNT and CDR2 YYREEE (reference sequence). The CDR3 loop spans 15 amino acids. The CDR3 region is CASSLGGPGANVLTF. In DNA form, the CDR3 reads TGTGCCAGCAGCTTGGGAGGCCCTGGGGCCAACGTCCTGACTTTC.

The rearrangement links TRBV30 to TRBJ1-4, with TRBD1 identical over 7 bases. The CDR3 totals 12 residues. The germline CDR1 and CDR2 sequences are GTSNPN and SVGIG (reference sequence). The V segment lost 5 bases and the J segment 8 bases; nucleotides outside the gene matches: 5. CDR3: CAWATGHEKLFF. CDR3 sequence (DNA): TGTGCCTGGGCGACAGGGCACGAAAAACTGTTTTTT. Using reference TRBV30 and TRBJ1-4 for the parts outside the CDR3, the full variable domain is SQTIHQWPATLVQPVGSPLSLECTVEGTSNPNLYWYRQAAGRGLQLLFYSVGIGQISSEVPQNLSASRPQDRQFILSSKKLLLSDSGFYLCAWATGHEKLFFGSGTQLSVL.

This clone occurred a few times. This chain connects TRBV6-6 to TRBJ1-4, with D uncertain. Trimming took off 6 bases at V and 14 bases at J, with 28 bases between the two ends. CDR3 length: 16 residues. Looked up from germline, CDR1 is MNHNY and CDR2 is SVGAGI (reference sequence). The CDR3 DNA follows: TGTGCCAGCAGCCCCCCCCTCACACAGCAGACCCCCCCCCTGTTTTTT. This translates into CASSPPLTQQTPPLFF.

This clone was counted a few times. This chain joins TRBV6-1 and TRBJ2-3, with 15 bases that match TRBD2. Germline V lookup: CDR1 MNHNS, CDR2 SASEGT. CDR3 size: 20 residues. The J segment lost 4 bases and the V segment lost 0 bases, leaving 11 bases of the junction unmatched. CDR3 loop: CASSEARGLAGGFRADTQYF. CDR3 bases: TGTGCCAGCAGTGAAGCGCGTGGACTAGCGGGAGGGTTCAGGGCAGATACGCAGTATTTT.

The CDR3 spells CSVRGGKSSYEQYF. In DNA form, the CDR3 reads TGCAGCGTGAGGGGCGGGAAAAGCTCCTACGAGCAGTACTTC. The chain joins TRBV29-1 to TRBJ2-7; the D gene is possibly TRBD2 (6 bases). Germline CDR1 and CDR2: SQVTM and ANQGSEA. With 6 bases removed from V and 0 bases from J, the gap between germline ends came to 15 bases. The CDR3 contains 14 residues.